This record covers a single T cell receptor beta chain. Its antigen is unidentified. Per the germline V gene, CDR1 is SGHVS and CDR2 is FQNEAQ. Trimming removed 2 bases from V and 0 bases from J, with 11 bases in between. This CDR3 spans 15 amino acids. The PCR used 60 Vbeta and 13 Jbeta primers. In the original analysis: The count from a later analysis was about 80 million unique TCR beta chains, some 10 million of them shared. Using immunoSEQ multiplex PCR, the repertoire was profiled, and TCRdb retains in-frame clones only, with some absent. V and J calls and clone size are given by that table; D and trimming were obtained from the DNA. The profile shows 150,000 to 200,000 clones, 65% to 90% of them singletons. This sample stems from a study of cytomegalovirus exposure and HLA in healthy donors. Across the study: One earlier analysis, a look at 150 million to 200 million T cells, found approximately 120 million unique TCR beta sequences. The study, taken as a whole, reports: The majority of TCR sequences were rare, yet some public TCRs appeared in many donors. Highly shared sequence variants in one cluster were likely a sequencing artifact.

This clonotype originated in a young woman in good health and CMV-seronegative. J is TRBJ2-7 and V is TRBV7-8; TRBD1 is a possible D gene (6 bases). Sequenced material: PBMCs. This CDR3 is CASSLSTGSSYEQYF. The CDR3 nucleotides read TGTGCCAGCAGCTTATCTACAGGGAGCTCCTACGAGCAGTACTTC. Full variable domain (remainder filled in from reference TRBV7-8 and TRBJ2-7): GAGVSQSPRYKVAKRGQDVALRCDPISGHVSLFWYQQALGQGPEFLTYFQNEAQLDKSGLPSDRFFAERPEGSVSTLKIQRTQQEDSAVYLCASSLSTGSSYEQYFGPGTRLTVT.